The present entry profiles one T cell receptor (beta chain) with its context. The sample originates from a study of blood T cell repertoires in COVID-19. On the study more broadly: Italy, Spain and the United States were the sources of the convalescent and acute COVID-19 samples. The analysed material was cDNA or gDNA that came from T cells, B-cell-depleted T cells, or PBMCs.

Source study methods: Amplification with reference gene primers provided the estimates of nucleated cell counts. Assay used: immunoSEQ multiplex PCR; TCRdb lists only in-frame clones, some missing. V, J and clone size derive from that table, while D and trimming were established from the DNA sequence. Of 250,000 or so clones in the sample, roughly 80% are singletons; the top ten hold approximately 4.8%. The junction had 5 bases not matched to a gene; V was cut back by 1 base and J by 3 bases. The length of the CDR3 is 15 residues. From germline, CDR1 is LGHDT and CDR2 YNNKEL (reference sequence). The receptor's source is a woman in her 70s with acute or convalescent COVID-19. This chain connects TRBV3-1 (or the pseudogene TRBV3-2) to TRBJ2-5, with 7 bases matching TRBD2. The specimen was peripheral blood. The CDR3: CASSQGRAGEETQYF. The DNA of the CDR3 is TGTGCCAGCAGCCAAGGGCGGGCGGGGGAAGAGACCCAGTACTTC.